This T cell receptor beta chain was recorded in a study of blood T cell repertoires in COVID-19. Across the study: The analysed material was cDNA or gDNA that came from T cells, B-cell-depleted T cells, or PBMCs.

This CDR3 region has 20 residues. The trim removed 2 bases at V and 4 bases at J, leaving 16 bases unmatched. Germline-derived CDR1 and CDR2 are WNHNN and SYGVQD (reference sequence). In Seattle, patients joined the study during active infection and were tracked longitudinally. Authors' methods: Quantification of nucleated cells was approximated via reference gene primer amplification. Generated by immunoSEQ multiplex PCR, the TCRdb table keeps only in-frame clones and is missing some. V and J calls and clone size are those listed in that table; D and trimming were worked out from the DNA. The sample lists 35,000 to 45,000 clones, approximately 90% occurring once. This clone appeared a single time.

The chain recombines TRBV10-1 with TRBJ2-2; TRBD2 matches 10 bases. Source material: peripheral blood. The receptor's source is a man aged 50-60 years with COVID-19, enrolled during active disease. This CDR3 is CASSERTGVAGGRGTGELFF. CDR3 nucleotides: TGCGCCAGCAGTGAGCGAACTGGAGTAGCGGGAGGAAGGGGCACCGGGGAGCTGTTTTTT.